The 25 T cell receptor beta chains presented below share a single source sample, sequenced in a study of T cell repertoires in cytomegalovirus infection. One entry per CDR3 protein, called by TCRdb with MiXCR from the reads. The sample shows around 440,000 distinct CDR3 sequences, about 11% of them seen only once. The sequencing input was PBMCs. These receptors were obtained from a human donor in good health (CMV status not recorded). Some clones in this sample may be carry-over from other donors' samples.

This clonotype turned up a few times. The chain joins TRBV3-1 to TRBJ2-1; TRBD2 matches at 12 bases. The CDR3 has 15 residues. The J segment lost 7 bases and the V segment lost 4 bases, leaving 5 bases of the junction unmatched. Per the germline V gene, CDR1 is LGHDT and CDR2 is YNNKEL (reference sequence). In nucleotides, the CDR3 is TGTGCCAGCAGCCGACTAGCGGGAGTAAGGAATGAGCAGTTCTTC. Translated, it gives CASSRLAGVRNEQFF.

This clonotype was picked up many times. The chain uses TRBV10-2 and TRBJ1-1, with no clear D. Germline CDR1 and CDR2: WSHSY and SAAADI. Trimming removed 0 bases at V and 1 base at J, with 3 bases between. This CDR3 region has 13 residues. For the CDR3, the DNA is TGCGCCAGCAGTGAGTCGGGGAACACTGAAGCTTTCTTT. It specifies CASSESGNTEAFF.

This clonotype showed up just a few times. This chain joins TRBV30 and TRBJ1-4; no clear D gene. Trimming stripped 7 bases from V and 0 bases from J, with 15 bases between. Germline CDR1 is GTSNPN and CDR2 is SVGIG (reference sequence). The CDR3 length is 15 residues. As DNA, the CDR3 is TGTGCCTCGGCTAACCTGGTTGCAACTAATGAAAAACTGTTTTTT. This codes for CASANLVATNEKLFF.

This clonotype was seen at least ten times. CDR3 bases: TGTGCCAGCTCACCAGAAGGAAACACCATATATTTT. As protein: CASSPEGNTIYF. The chain links TRBV18 to TRBJ1-3; no reliable D call. Trimming shortened V by 2 bases and J by 4 bases, and 3 bases separated the two germline ends. CDR1 is KGHSH and CDR2 is LQKENI in the germline V gene. This CDR3 has 12 residues.

This clonotype was observed many times. The chain employs TRBV5-5 and TRBJ2-1; D is ambiguous. Germline lookup yields CDR1 SGHKS and CDR2 YYEKEE (reference sequence). V shed 1 base and J shed 5 bases, with 7 bases lying between them. This CDR3 is built from 13 residues. CDR3 bases: TGTGCCAGCAGCTTGCAGTCAGACAATGAGCAGTTCTTC. This codes for CASSLQSDNEQFF. Variable domain in full (rest from reference TRBV5-5 and TRBJ2-1): DAGVTQSPTHLIKTRGQQVTLRCSPISGHKSVSWYQQVLGQGPQFIFQYYEKEERGRGNFPDRFSARQFPNYSSELNVNALLLGDSALYLCASSLQSDNEQFFGPGTRLTVL.

The J gene is TRBJ2-5, the V gene TRBV20-1, with 11 bases identical to TRBD2. CDR1 DFQATT and CDR2 SNEGSKA come from the germline V gene (reference sequence). CDR3 length: 16 residues. The J segment lost 1 base and the V segment lost 6 bases, leaving 10 bases of the junction unmatched. The chain's CDR3 is CSATPGLAEPQETQYF. CDR3 nucleotide sequence: TGCAGTGCAACTCCGGGACTAGCGGAGCCCCAAGAGACCCAGTACTTC.

This clonotype has a count of ten or more. The genes are TRBV7-2 and TRBJ2-3; weak D call: TRBD1 (6 bases). Deletions cut 6 bases from V and 8 bases from J, with 12 bases between. From germline, CDR1 is SGHTA and CDR2 FQGNSA. The CDR3 covers 12 residues. CDR3 bases: TGTGCCAGCAGTTACGACAGGACTACGCAGTATTTT. Encoded protein: CASSYDRTTQYF.

The sample holds many counts of this clonotype. The chain recombines TRBV7-3 with TRBJ2-3, with D unresolved. Between the trimmed V and J ends, which lost 5 bases and 0 bases, there was a span of 12 bases. The germline V gene encodes CDR1 SGHTA and CDR2 FQGTGA. The length of the CDR3 is 15 residues. CDR3 bases: TGTGCCAGCAGCCCTATGGACGCTAGCACAGATACGCAGTATTTT. Its protein product is CASSPMDASTDTQYF.

This clonotype was observed many times. The genes are TRBV28 and TRBJ2-5, with 8 bases that match TRBD1. With 6 bases clipped from V and 5 bases from J, the junction kept 11 bases outside the gene matches. Germline-derived CDR1 and CDR2 are MDHEN and SYDVKM. The CDR3 consists of 15 residues. The CDR3: CASSRPEQGGETQYF. The CDR3 bases are TGTGCCAGCAGCCGCCCGGAACAGGGGGGCGAGACCCAGTACTTC.

This clonotype showed up just a few times. This chain joins TRBV23-1 and TRBJ2-7; 7 bases map to TRBD2. TRBV23-1 falls under the ORF class, with uncertain function. With 4 bases clipped from V and 1 base from J, the junction kept 31 bases outside the gene matches. The CDR3 is made up of 23 amino acids. The CDR3 loop is CASSPQIPLNTAGSGISSYEQYF. The CDR3 bases are TGCGCCAGCAGTCCACAGATCCCCCTAAATACGGCGGGAAGCGGGATCTCTTCCTACGAGCAGTACTTC.

About this clonotype itself: Its ends do not fully match the called genes, so a read error is possible. The chain couples TRBV28 to TRBJ1-5; D unclear. This CDR3 is 14 amino acids long. CDR1 is MDHEN and CDR2 is SYDVKM in the germline V gene. The CDR3 region is CPSSLGFSLQPQHF. The CDR3 nucleotides read TGTCCCAGCAGTTTGGGCTTTAGTCTTCAGCCCCAGCATTTT.

The sample holds one count of this clonotype. The chain has TRBV19 and TRBJ1-6; 7 positions agree with TRBD1. Germline lookup yields CDR1 LNHDA and CDR2 SQIVND (reference sequence). The CDR3 contains 17 residues. The V segment lost 3 bases and the J segment 0 bases; nucleotides outside the gene matches: 5. CDR3 DNA sequence: TGTGCCAGTAGTATGGGACAGACGAGCTCCTATAATTCACCCCTCCACTTT. It specifies CASSMGQTSSYNSPLHF.

Ten or more counts support this clonotype. CDR3 amino acids: CASSHSRRDDGYTF. Here the CDR3 DNA reads TGTGCCAGCAGCCACTCCCGACGGGACGATGGCTACACCTTC. This chain joins TRBV28 and TRBJ1-2; D may be TRBD1 (5 bases). The CDR3 runs to 14 residues. Germline V lookup: CDR1 MDHEN, CDR2 SYDVKM. Trimming cost V 6 bases and J 6 bases, with 17 bases left between them.

This clonotype was counted ten times or more. The chain uses TRBV4-1 and TRBJ2-1, with 7 bases matching TRBD2. Germline-derived CDR1 and CDR2 are MGHRA and YSYEKL. This CDR3 spans 15 amino acids. V was clipped by 4 bases and J by 7 bases; unmatched bases: 10. CDR3 in DNA: TGCGCCAGCAGCCTCCGCCTTGGGGAGGGGAATGAGCAGTTCTTC. Protein: CASSLRLGEGNEQFF.

The sample holds a few counts of this clonotype. The J gene is TRBJ1-3, the V gene TRBV7-9, with unresolved D. The CDR3 extends over 15 amino acids. With 4 bases removed from V and 0 bases from J, the gap between germline ends came to 10 bases. Germline-derived CDR1 and CDR2 are SEHNR and FQNEAQ (reference sequence). The CDR3 DNA follows: TGTGCCAGCAGCTCTGCTGGGAGCTCTGGAAACACCATATATTTT. Its protein product is CASSSAGSSGNTIYF.

At least ten counts were recorded for this clonotype. This chain uses TRBV20-1 with TRBJ2-3, with D possibly being TRBD2 (7 bases). The V gene's germline CDR1 is DFQATT and CDR2 SNEGSKA (reference sequence). V was pared by 5 bases and J by 2 bases, with 11 bases between. The CDR3 is made up of 13 amino acids. CDR3 DNA: TGCAGTGCTCCCGGGGGGCCCACAGATACGCAGTATTTT. Translating gives CSAPGGPTDTQYF.

V and J are TRBV12-3 or TRBV12-4 and TRBJ1-1; a possible D gene is TRBD1 (6 bases). This CDR3 comprises 12 residues. Trimming removed 4 bases at V and 10 bases at J, with 13 bases between. CDR3 in DNA: TGTGCCAGCAGTTCCCTGCGAGGGGGAGCTTTCTTT. Protein: CASSSLRGGAFF.

This clonotype showed up just a few times. The J gene is TRBJ1-2, the V gene TRBV12-3 or TRBV12-4, with TRBD1 matching 7 bases. There are 15 residues in the CDR3. Losses at the gene ends were 7 bases for V and 8 bases for J; bases not matched to a gene: 16. CDR3 sequence: CASILSGQRLGGYTF. For the CDR3, the DNA is TGTGCCAGCATCCTATCGGGACAGCGTCTTGGGGGCTACACCTTC.

In its sample, this clonotype was seen many times. V is TRBV7-8 and J is TRBJ2-2, with TRBD2 matching 8 bases. This CDR3 has 15 residues. CDR1 is SGHVS and CDR2 is FQNEAQ in the germline V gene. After removal of 5 bases from V and 1 base from J, the junction contained 3 bases not matched to a gene. This CDR3 is CASSPSGGNTGELFF. DNA of the CDR3: TGTGCCAGCAGCCCGAGCGGGGGGAACACCGGGGAGCTGTTTTTT. Drawing the rest from reference TRBV7-8 and TRBJ2-2, the complete variable domain is GAGVSQSPRYKVAKRGQDVALRCDPISGHVSLFWYQQALGQGPEFLTYFQNEAQLDKSGLPSDRFFAERPEGSVSTLKIQRTQQEDSAVYLCASSPSGGNTGELFFGEGSRLTVL.

In its sample, this clonotype was seen many times. This sequence joins TRBV2 and TRBJ1-2, with D unclear. Trimming left V 3 bases short and J 7 bases short, with 9 bases between. Germline V lookup: CDR1 SNHLY, CDR2 FYNNEI. The CDR3 runs 12 residues. The DNA for the CDR3 is TGTGCCAGCAGTGATCAAGGGTCTGGCTACACCTTC. Translating gives CASSDQGSGYTF.

Written as DNA, the CDR3 is TGTGCCAGCAGCTTGGGGACCTCTAACTATGGCTACACCTTC. Its translation is CASSLGTSNYGYTF. This chain links TRBV5-6 with TRBJ1-2, with D unresolved. The CDR3 is made up of 14 amino acids. Trimming removed 0 bases from V and 0 bases from J, with 6 bases in between. CDR1 and CDR2 (germline): SGHDT, YYEEEE. Using reference TRBV5-6 and TRBJ1-2 for the parts outside the CDR3, the full variable domain is DAGVTQSPTHLIKTRGQQVTLRCSPKSGHDTVSWYQQALGQGPQFIFQYYEEEERQRGNFPDRFSGHQFPNYSSELNVNALLLGDSALYLCASSLGTSNYGYTFGSGTRLTVV.

V is TRBV6-1 and J is TRBJ1-1; D unresolved. There are 13 residues in the CDR3. Germline values: CDR1 MNHNS, CDR2 SASEGT. V lost 8 bases, J lost 4 bases, and 14 bases lay in between. CDR3 sequence (DNA): TGTGCCAGCTCCTTAAGGCCGACCACTGAAGCTTTCTTT. Its translation is CASSLRPTTEAFF.

V gene TRBV4-2 combines with J gene TRBJ2-7; TRBD2 aligns across 10 bases. CDR3 length: 17 amino acids. Losses at the gene ends were 2 bases for V and 4 bases for J; bases not matched to a gene: 11. Germline V CDR1 and CDR2: LGHNA, YNFKEQ. The CDR3 reads CASSQSGGGLASYEQYF. The CDR3 nucleotides read TGTGCCAGCAGCCAATCGGGTGGGGGACTAGCGTCTTACGAGCAGTACTTC.

The CDR3 DNA reads TGCAGTGCTAGAGACCCCGCTAGCGGGCGGAAATCCTACGAGCAGTACTTC. Its protein product is CSARDPASGRKSYEQYF. The chain carries TRBV20-1 and TRBJ2-7; TRBD2 matches 8 bases. The germline V gene has CDR1 DFQATT and CDR2 SNEGSKA (reference sequence). V lost 0 bases, J lost 1 base, and 11 bases stayed unmatched. This CDR3 has 17 amino acids.

This clonotype was seen ten or more times. This chain connects TRBV6-6 to TRBJ1-4; no firm D call. This CDR3 comprises 13 residues. Germline V lookup: CDR1 MNHNY, CDR2 SVGAGI (reference sequence). V dropped 8 bases and J dropped 2 bases, with 9 bases sitting between them. The CDR3 DNA sequence: TGTGCCAGCCTTTCAGTCACTAATGAAAAACTGTTTTTT. Translating it yields CASLSVTNEKLFF.